This TCR beta chain was found in a study of blood T cell repertoires in COVID-19. Looking at the study overall: Samples came from the United States, Italy and Spain, spanning acute and convalescent COVID-19. Sources were T cells, B-cell-depleted T cells, or PBMCs; the material itself was cDNA or gDNA.

With 4 bases clipped from V and 10 bases from J, the junction kept 4 bases outside the gene matches. Germline loops: CDR1 SGHDN, CDR2 FVKESK. CDR3 size: 13 residues. Authors' methods: Amplifying reference gene primers gave estimates of nucleated cell counts. The data were produced by immunoSEQ multiplex PCR, yet TCRdb's version contains in-frame clones alone and is incomplete. The DNA was the basis for D and trimming; V, J and clone size are from that table. The repertoire holds approximately 150,000 clones, with around 87% as singletons. The chain combines TRBV14 with TRBJ2-7; 13 nucleotides line up with TRBD2. Sequenced sample: peripheral blood. This receptor was obtained from a woman between 50 and 59 years old with active or convalescent COVID-19. This CDR3 is CASSLLAGGEQYF. The CDR3 DNA is TGTGCCAGCAGCCTACTAGCGGGAGGGGAACAGTACTTC.